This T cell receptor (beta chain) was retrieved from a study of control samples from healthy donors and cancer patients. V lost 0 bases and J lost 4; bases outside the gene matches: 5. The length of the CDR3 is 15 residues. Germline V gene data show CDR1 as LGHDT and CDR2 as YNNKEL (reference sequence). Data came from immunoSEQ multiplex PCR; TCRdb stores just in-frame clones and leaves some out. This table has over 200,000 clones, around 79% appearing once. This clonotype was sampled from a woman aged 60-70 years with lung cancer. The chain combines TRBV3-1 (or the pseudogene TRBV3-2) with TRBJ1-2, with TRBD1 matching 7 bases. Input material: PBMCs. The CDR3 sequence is CASSQDAAGGYGYTF. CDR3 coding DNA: TGTGCCAGCAGCCAAGATGCGGCAGGGGGCTATGGCTACACCTTC.